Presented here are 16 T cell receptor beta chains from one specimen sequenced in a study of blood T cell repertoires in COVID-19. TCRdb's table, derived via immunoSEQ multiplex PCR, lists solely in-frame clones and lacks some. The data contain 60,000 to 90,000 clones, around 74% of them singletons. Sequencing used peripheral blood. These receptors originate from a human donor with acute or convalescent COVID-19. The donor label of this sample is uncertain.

CDR3 DNA sequence: TGTGCCAGCAGCCCTGCCACAGGGATGAGCAATCAGCCCCAGCATTTT. Protein: CASSPATGMSNQPQHF. The chain combines TRBV5-8 with TRBJ1-5, with a tentative D call TRBD1 (6 bases). V dropped 4 bases and J dropped 1 base, with 15 bases sitting between them. Germline V gene data show CDR1 as SGHTS and CDR2 as YDEGEE. This CDR3 is built from 16 residues.

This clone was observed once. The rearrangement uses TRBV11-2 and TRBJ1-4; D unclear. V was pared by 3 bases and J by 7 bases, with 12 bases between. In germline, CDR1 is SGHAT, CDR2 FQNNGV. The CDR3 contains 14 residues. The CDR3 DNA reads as TGTGCCAGCAGCTTGGGAGGAGTTGGTGAAAAACTGTTTTTT. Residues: CASSLGGVGEKLFF.

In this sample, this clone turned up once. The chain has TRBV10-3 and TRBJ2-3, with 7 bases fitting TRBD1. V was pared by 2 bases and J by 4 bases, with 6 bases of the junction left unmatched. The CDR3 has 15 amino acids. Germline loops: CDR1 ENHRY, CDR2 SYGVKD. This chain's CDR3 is CAISEPHGTADTQYF. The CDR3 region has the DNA TGTGCCATCAGTGAGCCGCATGGGACAGCAGATACGCAGTATTTT.

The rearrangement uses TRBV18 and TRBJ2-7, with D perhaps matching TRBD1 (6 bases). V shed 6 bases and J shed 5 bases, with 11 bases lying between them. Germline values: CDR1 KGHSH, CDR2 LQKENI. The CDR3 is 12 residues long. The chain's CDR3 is CASSAKGDEQYF. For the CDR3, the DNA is TGTGCCAGCTCCGCGAAGGGGGACGAGCAGTACTTC.

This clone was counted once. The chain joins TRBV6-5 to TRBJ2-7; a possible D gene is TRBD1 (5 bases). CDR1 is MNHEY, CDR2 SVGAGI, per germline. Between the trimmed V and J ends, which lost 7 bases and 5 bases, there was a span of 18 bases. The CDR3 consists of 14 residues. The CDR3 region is CASTHADRFDEQYF. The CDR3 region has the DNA TGTGCCAGCACCCACGCCGACAGATTCGACGAGCAGTACTTC.

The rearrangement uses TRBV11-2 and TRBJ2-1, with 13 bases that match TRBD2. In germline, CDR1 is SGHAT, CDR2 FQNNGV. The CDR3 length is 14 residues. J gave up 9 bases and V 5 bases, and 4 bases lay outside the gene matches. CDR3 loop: CASSPGTSGIEQFF. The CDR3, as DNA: TGTGCCAGCAGCCCAGGGACTAGCGGGATTGAGCAGTTCTTC.

CDR3 bases: TGTGCCAGCAGTTACCTTCCGGGGTTCAAAGAGACCCAGTACTTC. Translating it yields CASSYLPGFKETQYF. J is TRBJ2-5 and V is TRBV6-5, with D possibly matching TRBD2 (5 bases). The germline V gene encodes CDR1 MNHEY and CDR2 SVGAGI. Trimming cost V 2 bases and J 3 bases, with 13 bases left between them. The CDR3 runs to 15 residues.

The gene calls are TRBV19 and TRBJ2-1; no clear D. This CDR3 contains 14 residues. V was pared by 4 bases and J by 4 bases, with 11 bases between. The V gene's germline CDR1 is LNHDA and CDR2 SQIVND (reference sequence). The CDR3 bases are TGTGCCAGTAGTAACCGTGGGCGATACAATGAGCAGTTCTTC. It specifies CASSNRGRYNEQFF.

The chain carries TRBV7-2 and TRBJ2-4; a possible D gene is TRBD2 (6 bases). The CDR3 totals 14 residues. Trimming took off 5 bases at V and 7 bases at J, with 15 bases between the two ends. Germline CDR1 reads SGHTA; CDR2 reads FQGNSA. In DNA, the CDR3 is TGTGCCAGCAGCCCGATCGGGGCGGGGAACATTCAGTACTTC. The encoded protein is CASSPIGAGNIQYF. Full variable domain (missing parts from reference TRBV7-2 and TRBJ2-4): GAGVSQSPSNKVTEKGKDVELRCDPISGHTALYWYRQSLGQGLEFLIYFQGNSAPDKSGLPSDRFSAERTGGSVSTLTIQRTQQEDSAVYLCASSPIGAGNIQYFGAGTRLSVL.

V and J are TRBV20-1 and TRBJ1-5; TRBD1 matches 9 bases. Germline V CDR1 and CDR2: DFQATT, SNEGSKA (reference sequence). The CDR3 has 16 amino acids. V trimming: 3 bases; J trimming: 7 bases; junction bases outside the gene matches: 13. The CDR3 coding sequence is TGCAGTGCTAGTGACCCCCGGGACAGGGTTTGGCAGCCCCAGCATTTT. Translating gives CSASDPRDRVWQPQHF.

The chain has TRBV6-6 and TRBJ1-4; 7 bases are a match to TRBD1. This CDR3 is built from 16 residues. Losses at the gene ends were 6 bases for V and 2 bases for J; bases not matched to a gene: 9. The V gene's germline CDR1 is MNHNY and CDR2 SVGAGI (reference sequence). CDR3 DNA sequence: TGTGCCAGCAGGTCCGGAAGGGGGCCTACTAATGAAAAACTGTTTTTT. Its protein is CASRSGRGPTNEKLFF.

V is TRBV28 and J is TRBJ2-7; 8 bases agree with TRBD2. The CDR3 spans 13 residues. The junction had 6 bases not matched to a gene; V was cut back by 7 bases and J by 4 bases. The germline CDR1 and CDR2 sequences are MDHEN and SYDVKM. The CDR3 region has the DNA TGTGCCAGCATATCGGGGGGGAAATACGAGCAGTACTTC. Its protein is CASISGGKYEQYF.

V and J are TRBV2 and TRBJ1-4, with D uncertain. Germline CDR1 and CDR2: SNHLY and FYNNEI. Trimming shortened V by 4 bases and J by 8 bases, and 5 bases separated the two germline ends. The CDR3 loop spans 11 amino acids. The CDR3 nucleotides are TGTGCCAGCAGTGGCTACGAAAAACTGTTTTTT. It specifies CASSGYEKLFF.

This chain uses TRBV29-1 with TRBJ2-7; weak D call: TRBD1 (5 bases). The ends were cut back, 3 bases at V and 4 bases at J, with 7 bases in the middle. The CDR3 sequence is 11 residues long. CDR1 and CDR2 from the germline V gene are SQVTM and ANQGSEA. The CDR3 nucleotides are TGCAGCGTTGAGGGGCTATACGAGCAGTACGTC. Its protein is CSVEGLYEQYV.

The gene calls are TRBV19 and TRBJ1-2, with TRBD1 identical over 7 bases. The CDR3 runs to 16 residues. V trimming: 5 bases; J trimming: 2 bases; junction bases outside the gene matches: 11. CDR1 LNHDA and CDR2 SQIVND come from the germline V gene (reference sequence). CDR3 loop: CASSGPRQGENYGYTF. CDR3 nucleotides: TGTGCCAGTAGTGGCCCTCGACAGGGCGAAAACTATGGCTACACCTTC.

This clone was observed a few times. This chain's CDR3 is CASGLRTGSNTGELFF. DNA for the CDR3: TGTGCTAGTGGTTTGAGGACAGGGAGTAACACCGGGGAGCTGTTTTTT. The chain is built from TRBV12-5 and TRBJ2-2, with 8 bases aligning to TRBD1. With 2 bases clipped from V and 2 bases from J, the junction kept 4 bases outside the gene matches. CDR1 is LGHNT and CDR2 is FRNRAP in the germline V gene. The CDR3 has 16 amino acids.